One and the same sample provided the 27 T cell receptor beta chains below, sequenced in a study of immune heterogeneity within non-small cell lung tumors. Bulk tumor gDNA, about 630 ng per sample, served as the TCR template. Several biopsies were collected from each primary tumor during surgery. They were spaced as far apart as possible within the tumor mass. Surgery that was curative in intent was performed on patients with untreated, newly diagnosed non-small cell lung cancer. Multiplex PCR (32 V and 13 J primers) was used to amplify the TCR beta CDR3. TCRdb ran MiXCR on the multiplex PCR reads and lists one entry per CDR3 protein. The table records 2,500 to 3,500 distinct CDR3 sequences, roughly a sixth of them present only once. Input material: lung tumor tissue. The receptors stem from a man aged 50 or older with non-small cell lung cancer.

By frequency in the sample, this clonotype is medium-sized. The chain carries TRBV19 and TRBJ1-1; D might be TRBD1 (5 bases). The ends were cut back, 9 bases at V and 7 bases at J, with 12 bases in the middle. Per the germline V gene, CDR1 is LNHDA and CDR2 is SQIVND (reference sequence). The CDR3 contains 11 residues. CDR3 nucleotides: TGTGCCAGCCAAGGGGTCTTTGAAGCTTTCTTT. This sequence encodes CASQGVFEAFF.

Regarding this clonotype: One base away lies a much larger clone, so this may be a sequencing read error. The CDR3, as DNA: TGCGCCAGCAGTGGGGCGGGCTCCTACAATGAGCATTTCTTC. Amino acids: CASSGAGSYNEHFF. The chain joins TRBV5-1 to TRBJ2-1; the D gene could be TRBD1 or TRBD2 (5 bases each). This CDR3 spans 14 amino acids. CDR1 and CDR2 from the germline V gene are SGHRS and YFSETQ. The full variable domain, completed using reference TRBV5-1 and TRBJ2-1, is KAGVTQTPRYLIKTRGQQVTLSCSPISGHRSVSWYQQTPGQGLQFLFEYFSETQRNKGNFPGRFSGRQFSNSRSEMNVSTLELGDSALYLCASSGAGSYNEHFFGPGTRLTVL.

This clonotype qualifies as medium-sized (0.01 to 0.1%). The gene calls are TRBV6-5 and TRBJ1-2, with D tentatively TRBD1 (6 bases). Germline V gives CDR1 MNHEY, CDR2 SVGAGI. V dropped 3 bases and J dropped 4 bases, with 15 bases sitting between them. The CDR3 loop spans 15 amino acids. CDR3 in amino acids: CASSYGQGISYGYTF. DNA of the CDR3: TGTGCCAGCAGTTATGGGCAGGGGATAAGCTATGGCTACACCTTC.

The table lists this clonotype with many counts. The rearrangement joins TRBV6-1 to TRBJ2-7; no firm D call. Between the trimmed V and J ends, which lost 2 bases and 3 bases, there was a span of 14 bases. The V gene's germline CDR1 is MNHNS and CDR2 SASEGT. CDR3 length: 15 residues. The CDR3 reads CASSEYTSLNYEQYF. DNA of the CDR3: TGTGCCAGCAGTGAATATACATCACTTAACTACGAGCAGTACTTC.

With regard to this clonotype: A much larger clone differs by one base, so this may be a read error. The rearrangement uses TRBV6-5 and TRBJ2-1; perhaps TRBD2 as D (6 bases). The CDR3 is 13 amino acids. Germline CDR1 is MNHEY and CDR2 is SVGAGI. CDR3 DNA sequence: TGTGCCAGCAGTTACGGAGGGATCAATGAGCAGTGCTTC. It yields the protein CASSYGGINEQCF.

Judged by abundance, this clonotype is medium-sized. The chain combines TRBV2 with TRBJ2-6; 8 nucleotides agree with TRBD1. Trimming at V came to 5 bases and at J to 2 bases, leaving 2 bases not matched to a gene. The germline V gene encodes CDR1 SNHLY and CDR2 FYNNEI. The CDR3 contains 15 residues. CDR3: CASSWTGPGANVLTF. CDR3 sequence (DNA): TGTGCCAGCAGTTGGACAGGGCCTGGGGCCAACGTCCTGACTTTC.

The sample holds many counts of this clonotype. The chain employs TRBV12-3 or TRBV12-4 and TRBJ2-1; the D gene is possibly TRBD1 (5 bases). V shed 3 bases and J shed 8 bases, with 8 bases lying between them. CDR3 length: 12 residues. CDR3: CASSFRGHEQFF. For the CDR3, the DNA is TGTGCCAGCAGTTTTAGGGGCCATGAGCAGTTCTTC.

This clonotype ranks as large. This chain links TRBV6-1 with TRBJ1-1; 7 nucleotides line up with TRBD1. CDR3 length equals 13 residues. CDR1 is MNHNS and CDR2 is SASEGT in the germline V gene. V was clipped by 5 bases and J by 10 bases; unmatched bases: 10. CDR3 residues: CASSPETRGRAFF. In DNA form, the CDR3 reads TGTGCCAGCAGTCCCGAGACAAGGGGGCGAGCTTTCTTT.

The J gene is TRBJ2-2, the V gene TRBV9; D remains ambiguous. The CDR3 has 14 amino acids. Germline assignment: CDR1 SGDLS and CDR2 YYNGEE. V lost 1 base and J lost 0, with 4 bases in between. Here the CDR3 reads CASSVRSNTGELFF. As DNA, the CDR3 is TGTGCCAGCAGCGTACGCTCGAACACCGGGGAGCTGTTTTTT. The full variable domain, rest sourced from reference TRBV9 and TRBJ2-2, is DSGVTQTPKHLITATGQRVTLRCSPRSGDLSVYWYQQSLDQGLQFLIQYYNGEERAKGNILERFSAQQFPDLHSELNLSSLELGDSALYFCASSVRSNTGELFFGEGSRLTVL.

This clonotype counts as medium-sized (0.01 to 0.1%). This chain joins TRBV5-1 and TRBJ2-7; 11 bases map to TRBD1. CDR1 and CDR2 from the germline V gene are SGHRS and YFSETQ. V gave up 5 bases and J gave up 6 bases; unmatched junction bases: 7. There are 14 residues in the CDR3. The CDR3 nucleotides are TGCGCCAGCAGAGAAGGGACAGGGGGAGGCGAGCAGTACTTC. This codes for CASREGTGGGEQYF.

This chain links TRBV6-2 or TRBV6-3 with TRBJ2-5, with 11 bases aligning to TRBD1. With V trimmed by 5 bases and J by 5 bases, 7 bases remained unmatched. The CDR3 runs to 15 residues. Germline V gene data show CDR1 as MNHEY and CDR2 as SVGEGT. The CDR3 region has the DNA TGTGCCAGCAGTGCCGGGACAGGGGGGGCGGAGACCCAGTACTTC. Encoded protein: CASSAGTGGAETQYF.

This clonotype is classed as medium-sized (0.01 to 0.1%). The chain combines TRBV2 with TRBJ1-5, with unresolved D. Germline V gene lookup returns CDR1 SNHLY and CDR2 FYNNEI. V was shortened by 0 bases and J by 4 bases, with 19 bases between the two germline ends. The CDR3 loop spans 18 amino acids. CDR3 residues: CASSEARGSVYINQPQHF. In nucleotides, the CDR3 is TGTGCCAGCAGTGAAGCGCGGGGTTCGGTGTACATAAATCAGCCCCAGCATTTT.

This clonotype was seen a handful of times. The V call is TRBV20-1, the J call TRBJ2-3; TRBD2 is a possible D gene (6 bases). The germline gives CDR1 DFQATT, CDR2 SNEGSKA (reference sequence). V was cut by 5 bases and J by 4 bases, with 19 bases left in between. The CDR3 runs to 15 residues. Written as DNA, the CDR3 is TGCAGTGCTGACGCAACGGGAGAAATCGCAGATACGCAGTATTTT. Its protein product is CSADATGEIADTQYF.

By sample fraction, this clonotype is medium-sized. The chain joins TRBV19 to TRBJ1-1, with D maybe TRBD1 (6 bases). The V end was cut by 5 bases, the J end by 1 base, with 20 bases between. The CDR3 runs 17 residues. Looked up from germline, CDR1 is LNHDA and CDR2 is SQIVND (reference sequence). CDR3 nucleotides: TGTGCCAGTAGTTTGCGAAGGGGACAAGCTTCGAACACTGAAGCTTTCTTT. It yields the protein CASSLRRGQASNTEAFF.

This clonotype is large by share. The rearrangement uses TRBV12-3 or TRBV12-4 and TRBJ2-1, with 13 bases identical to TRBD2. V lost 5 bases, J lost 8 bases, and 9 bases stayed unmatched. The CDR3 runs to 16 residues. CDR3: CASSQGLAGVADEQFF. In DNA, the CDR3 is TGTGCCAGCAGTCAAGGACTAGCGGGAGTAGCCGATGAGCAGTTCTTC.

Many counts were recorded for this clonotype. This chain joins TRBV20-1 and TRBJ2-1; D uncertain. In germline, CDR1 is DFQATT, CDR2 SNEGSKA (reference sequence). Between the trimmed V and J ends, which lost 0 bases and 6 bases, there was a span of 15 bases. CDR3 length: 15 amino acids. This CDR3 reads CSARDLRAVLNEQFF. The DNA for the CDR3 is TGCAGTGCTAGAGATCTTCGTGCGGTTCTCAATGAGCAGTTCTTC.

This clonotype is medium-sized by share. The chain has TRBV6-1 and TRBJ2-2; 8 bases are shared with TRBD1. With V trimmed by 8 bases and J by 0 bases, 8 bases remained unmatched. Germline lookup yields CDR1 MNHNS and CDR2 SASEGT. The CDR3 extends over 16 amino acids. In nucleotides, the CDR3 is TGTGCCAGCGGGAGAAGACAGGGGTCGAACACCGGGGAGCTGTTTTTT. Translation gives CASGRRQGSNTGELFF.

This clonotype rates as medium-sized (0.01 to 0.1%). CDR3 sequence: CASSLGETGFPTNEKLFF. The CDR3 nucleotides read TGTGCCAGCAGCTTAGGGGAGACAGGATTTCCAACTAATGAAAAACTGTTTTTT. This sequence joins TRBV7-9 and TRBJ1-4, with D perhaps matching TRBD1 (6 bases). The germline CDR1 and CDR2 sequences are SEHNR and FQNEAQ (reference sequence). The CDR3 extends over 18 amino acids. Deletions cut 1 base from V and 0 bases from J, with 15 bases between.

This clonotype was counted ten times or more. The V gene is TRBV10-2, the J gene TRBJ1-4, with D possibly being TRBD1 (5 bases). Trimming removed 5 bases from V and 2 bases from J, with 15 bases in between. The CDR3 spans 16 residues. Germline CDR1 reads WSHSY; CDR2 reads SAAADI. CDR3 sequence: CASSQSGAATNEKLFF. DNA of the CDR3: TGCGCCAGCAGTCAATCCGGGGCGGCGACTAATGAAAAACTGTTTTTT.

In its sample, this clonotype ranks as medium-sized (0.01 to 0.1%). The rearrangement uses TRBV13 and TRBJ1-3; 10 bases align to TRBD1. V gave up 5 bases and J gave up 0 bases; unmatched junction bases: 4. The CDR3 length is 16 residues. From germline, CDR1 is PRHDT and CDR2 FYEKMQ (reference sequence). CDR3 DNA: TGTGCCAGCAGCAGAGGGACAGGGGTCTCTGGAAACACCATATATTTT. Its translation is CASSRGTGVSGNTIYF.

The gene calls are TRBV2 and TRBJ2-4; no definite D call. The ends were cut back, 9 bases at V and 8 bases at J, with 17 bases in the middle. The germline CDR1 and CDR2 sequences are SNHLY and FYNNEI. The CDR3 loop spans 13 amino acids. The CDR3 loop is CARDRLQGYIQYF. The DNA of the CDR3 is TGTGCCAGGGATCGCCTCCAAGGATACATTCAGTACTTC. The full variable domain, rest sourced from reference TRBV2 and TRBJ2-4, is EPEVTQTPSHQVTQMGQEVILRCVPISNHLYFYWYRQILGQKVEFLVSFYNNEISEKSEIFDDQFSVERPDGSNFTLKIRSTKLEDSAMYFCARDRLQGYIQYFGAGTRLSVL.

Relative to its sample, this clonotype is large (0.1 to 1%). The V gene is TRBV11-2, the J gene TRBJ2-7; TRBD2 agrees at 7 bases. CDR1 and CDR2 from the germline V gene are SGHAT and FQNNGV. Trimming took 5 bases from V and 0 from J; bases not matched to a gene: 10. The CDR3 totals 16 residues. Here the CDR3 DNA reads TGTGCCAGCAGCGAGGGGAGCGGGATAAGCTCCTACGAGCAGTACTTC. Encoded protein: CASSEGSGISSYEQYF.

By proportion, this clonotype is medium-sized. The CDR3 reads CASSSPDAGSSNQPQHF. In DNA form, the CDR3 reads TGTGCCAGCAGTTCCCCTGACGCAGGAAGTAGCAATCAGCCCCAGCATTTT. V gene TRBV28 combines with J gene TRBJ1-5, with D uncertain. This CDR3 comprises 17 residues. The germline V gene encodes CDR1 MDHEN and CDR2 SYDVKM. V lost 4 bases and J 0 bases, leaving 16 bases between the germline ends.

Worth noting for this clonotype: This may be a read error: a much more frequent sequence differs by one nucleotide. The chain couples TRBV12-3 or TRBV12-4 to TRBJ2-1; TRBD2 might be the D (6 bases). This CDR3 contains 14 residues. CDR3 loop: CASRAGGFYNEQSF. In DNA form, the CDR3 reads TGTGCCAGCAGAGCGGGCGGCTTCTACAATGAGCAGTCCTTC.

This clonotype is termed medium-sized (0.01 to 0.1%). The chain couples TRBV18 to TRBJ2-7; TRBD1 matches 9 bases. The germline CDR1 and CDR2 sequences are KGHSH and LQKENI. The CDR3 runs 15 residues. With V trimmed by 4 bases and J by 5 bases, 9 bases remained unmatched. The CDR3 DNA is TGTGCCAGCTCACTATACCGGGACAGGGTCCACGAGCAGTACTTC. This gives the protein CASSLYRDRVHEQYF.

In its sample, this clonotype is medium-sized. V usage is TRBV7-8 and J usage is TRBJ2-5; D is possibly TRBD2 (7 bases). Germline CDR1 and CDR2: SGHVS and FQNEAQ. Deletions cut 6 bases from V and 1 base from J, with 12 bases between. The CDR3 loop spans 14 amino acids. This chain's CDR3 is CASRPGGGQETQYF. The CDR3 DNA follows: TGTGCCAGCAGACCGGGGGGCGGCCAAGAGACCCAGTACTTC.

Comments on this clonotype: The junction departs from germline at one end; a sequencing error may be responsible. The chain has TRBV5-5 and TRBJ1-5, with D tentatively TRBD1 (6 bases). The CDR3 has 15 residues. Per the germline V gene, CDR1 is SGHKS and CDR2 is YYEKEE (reference sequence). For the CDR3, the DNA is TGTGCCAGCAGTCCGCTTCCGGACAGCAATCAGCCCCATCATTTT. Translation: CASSPLPDSNQPHHF.